This TCR beta chain was sequenced during a study of blood T cell repertoires in COVID-19. As for the study in general: Sites in the United States, Italy and Spain provided acute and convalescent COVID-19 samples. Sample material is recorded as cDNA or gDNA derived from T cells, B-cell-depleted T cells, or PBMCs.

Per the original data handling: Amplified reference gene primers provided the basis for estimating nucleated cell counts. The table came from immunoSEQ multiplex PCR; TCRdb's copy has only in-frame clones and leaves some out. V, J and clone size reflect that table, while D and trimming were determined from the DNA. The sample includes some 140,000 clones, about three quarters of them seen just once. V gave up 3 bases and J gave up 3 bases, with 14 bases separating them. Germline-derived CDR1 and CDR2 are MNHEY and SVGAGI. CDR3 length equals 15 residues. The material sequenced was peripheral blood. The chain carries TRBV6-5 and TRBJ1-1, with a weak D call TRBD1 (6 bases). The TCR was taken from a man at least 80 years old with acute or convalescent COVID-19. CDR3 nucleotide sequence: TGTGCCAGCAGTTATACCTTGAGGGGGTACACTGAAGCTTTCTTT. This sequence encodes CASSYTLRGYTEAFF.